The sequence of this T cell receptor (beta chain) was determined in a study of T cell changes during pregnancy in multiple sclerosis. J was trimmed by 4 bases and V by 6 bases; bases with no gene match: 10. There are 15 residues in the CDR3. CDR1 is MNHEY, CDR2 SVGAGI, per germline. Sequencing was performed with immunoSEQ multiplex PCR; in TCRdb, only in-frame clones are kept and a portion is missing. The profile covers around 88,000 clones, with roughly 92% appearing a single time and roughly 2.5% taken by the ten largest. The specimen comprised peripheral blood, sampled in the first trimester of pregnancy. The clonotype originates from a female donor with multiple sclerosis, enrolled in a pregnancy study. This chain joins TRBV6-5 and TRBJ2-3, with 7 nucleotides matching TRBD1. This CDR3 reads CASRKQGWFADTQYF. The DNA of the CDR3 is TGTGCCAGCAGAAAACAGGGGTGGTTCGCAGATACGCAGTATTTT.